The sequence of this TCR beta chain was determined in a study of T-cell reconstitution after alpha-beta-depleted transplantation in children. This clonotype has at least ten counts. The CDR3 loop spans 16 amino acids. Germline assignment: CDR1 MNHEY and CDR2 SVGEGT. Trimming pared 2 bases from V and 0 bases from J, leaving 8 bases between. Preparation of the TCRbeta library was carried out with unique molecular identifiers. TCRdb fed the PCR reads into MiXCR, producing one record per CDR3 protein. Among roughly 220,000 distinct CDR3 sequences listed, around 12% were seen once. The V call is TRBV6-2 or TRBV6-3, the J call TRBJ2-6; D unclear. The sequence derives from a human donor who donated a stem cell graft to a child with acute lymphoblastic leukemia. The source material was PBMCs from the stem cell graft donor, sampled from the stem cell graft. CDR3 amino acids: CASSYKRFSGANVLTF. The CDR3 DNA reads TGTGCCAGCAGTTACAAGAGGTTCTCTGGGGCCAACGTCCTGACTTTC.